The T cell receptor (beta chain) under discussion was sequenced for a study of T-cell reconstitution after alpha-beta-depleted transplantation in children. This clonotype came up a few times. Molecular barcoding with unique molecular identifiers was used for the TCRbeta library. TCRdb reprocessed the PCR reads via MiXCR and lists one record per CDR3 protein. Found here are approximately 520,000 distinct CDR3 sequences, roughly 33% of them singletons; the top ten hold 2% to 3%. The CDR3 has 15 residues. With 1 base clipped from V and 8 bases from J, the junction kept 6 bases outside the gene matches. Germline CDR1 MDHEN, CDR2 SYDVKM.

The chain joins TRBV28 to TRBJ1-4; TRBD1 matches 8 bases. The clonotype comes from a human donor who donated a stem cell graft to a child with aplastic anemia. Here the sequenced sample was PBMCs from the stem cell graft donor, taken from the stem cell graft. CDR3 in DNA: TGTGCCAGCAGTTTATCGGCCAGGGGGCCGGAAAAACTGTTTTTT. Translation gives CASSLSARGPEKLFF.